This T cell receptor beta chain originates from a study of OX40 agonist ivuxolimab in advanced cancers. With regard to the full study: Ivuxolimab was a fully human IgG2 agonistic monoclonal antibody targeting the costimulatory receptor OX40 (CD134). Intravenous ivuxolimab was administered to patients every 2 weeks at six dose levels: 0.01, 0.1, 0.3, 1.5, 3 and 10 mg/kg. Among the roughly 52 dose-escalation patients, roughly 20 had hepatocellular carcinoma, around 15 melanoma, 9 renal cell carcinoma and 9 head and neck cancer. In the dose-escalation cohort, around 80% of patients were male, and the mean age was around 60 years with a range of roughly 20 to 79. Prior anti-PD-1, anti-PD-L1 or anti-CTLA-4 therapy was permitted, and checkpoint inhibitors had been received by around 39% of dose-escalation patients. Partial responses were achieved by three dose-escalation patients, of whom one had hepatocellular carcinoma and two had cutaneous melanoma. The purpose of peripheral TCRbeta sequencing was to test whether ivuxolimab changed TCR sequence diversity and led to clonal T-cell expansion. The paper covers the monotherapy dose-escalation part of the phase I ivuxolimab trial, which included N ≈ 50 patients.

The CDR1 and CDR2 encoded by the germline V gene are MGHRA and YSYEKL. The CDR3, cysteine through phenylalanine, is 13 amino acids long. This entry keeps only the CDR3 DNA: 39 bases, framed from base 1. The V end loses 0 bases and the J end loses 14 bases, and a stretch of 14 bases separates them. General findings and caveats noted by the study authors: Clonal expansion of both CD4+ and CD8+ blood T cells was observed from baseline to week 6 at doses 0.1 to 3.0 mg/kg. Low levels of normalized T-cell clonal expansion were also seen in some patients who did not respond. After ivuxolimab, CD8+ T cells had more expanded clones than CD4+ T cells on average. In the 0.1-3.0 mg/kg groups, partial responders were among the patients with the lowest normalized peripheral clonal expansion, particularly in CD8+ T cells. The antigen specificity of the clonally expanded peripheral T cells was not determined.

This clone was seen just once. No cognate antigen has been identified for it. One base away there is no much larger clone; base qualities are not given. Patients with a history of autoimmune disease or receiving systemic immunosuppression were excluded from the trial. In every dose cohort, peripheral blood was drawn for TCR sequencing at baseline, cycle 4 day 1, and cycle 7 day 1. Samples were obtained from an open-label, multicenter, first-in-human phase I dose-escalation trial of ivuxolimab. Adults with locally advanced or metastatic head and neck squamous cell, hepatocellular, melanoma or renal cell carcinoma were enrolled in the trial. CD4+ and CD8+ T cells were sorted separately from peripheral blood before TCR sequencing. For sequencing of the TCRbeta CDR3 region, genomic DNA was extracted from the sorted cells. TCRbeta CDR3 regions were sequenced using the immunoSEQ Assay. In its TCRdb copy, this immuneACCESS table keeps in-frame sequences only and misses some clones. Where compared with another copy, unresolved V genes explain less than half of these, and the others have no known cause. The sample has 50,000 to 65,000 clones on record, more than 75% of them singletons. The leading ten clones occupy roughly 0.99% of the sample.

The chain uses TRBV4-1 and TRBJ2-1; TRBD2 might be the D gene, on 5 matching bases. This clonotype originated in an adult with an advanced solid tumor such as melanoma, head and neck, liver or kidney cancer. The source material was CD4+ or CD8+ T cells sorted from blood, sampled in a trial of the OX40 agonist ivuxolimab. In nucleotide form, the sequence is TGCGCCAGCAGCCAAGAGAGCGGTCACAACGAGTTCTTC. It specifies CASSQESGHNEFF.